A selection of T cell receptor beta chains follows, all from one sample in a study of Graves' ophthalmopathy and Graves' hyperthyroidism. A single record per CDR3 protein comes from TCRdb applying MiXCR to the multiplex PCR reads. The sample has roughly 230,000 distinct CDR3 sequences, 20% to 25% seen once. The specimen was peripheral blood. Receptors were obtained from a woman between 50 and 59 years old with Graves' ophthalmopathy. The CDR3 runs from the conserved cysteine through the conserved F or W. The D gene is left open where the match is weak. Rows may omit the clone size; those that give it use once, few, many or a size class.

TRBV7-2	TRBJ2-5	many	TRBD1	CASSRSRTGQGETQYF	TGTGCCAGCAGCCGCTCCCGGACAGGGCAAGGAGAGACCCAGTACTTC
TRBV3-1	TRBJ2-5	few	-	CASSQNSLGETQYF	TGTGCCAGCAGCCAGAACTCCCTGGGGGAGACCCAGTACTTC
TRBV19	TRBJ1-5	many	TRBD1	CASSILKTGRIQPQHF	TGTGCCAGTAGTATACTCAAGACAGGGAGGATCCAGCCCCAGCATTTT
TRBV19	TRBJ2-7	many	-	CASSIGRQAYEQYF	TGTGCCAGTAGTATTGGTCGACAGGCCTACGAGCAGTACTTC
TRBV12-3/TRBV12-4	TRBJ2-4	-	TRBD2	CASSSPREAKNLQYF	TGTGCCAGCAGCTCGCCGCGGGAGGCCAAAAACCTTCAGTACTTC
TRBV10-3	TRBJ1-6	many	TRBD1	CAISERGQNQNSPLHF	TGTGCCATCAGTGAGCGGGGACAGAACCAAAATTCACCCCTCCACTTT
TRBV2	TRBJ2-5	many	-	CASKGRDQETQYF	TGTGCCAGCAAAGGACGAGACCAAGAGACCCAGTACTTC
TRBV30	TRBJ1-6	many	TRBD1	CAWSARTGDYNSPLHF	TGTGCCTGGAGTGCCCGGACAGGGGATTATAATTCACCCCTCCACTTT
TRBV19	TRBJ1-2	many	TRBD1	CASTGTAIGYGYTF	TGTGCCAGTACCGGGACAGCAATCGGGTATGGCTACACCTTC
TRBV28	TRBJ2-7	many	-	CASMASYEQYF	TGTGCCAGCATGGCTTCCTACGAGCAGTACTTC
TRBV12-3/TRBV12-4	TRBJ1-2	-	TRBD1	CASSHFPGTAIAYGYTF	TGTGCCAGCAGTCATTTTCCCGGGACAGCTATTGCCTACGGCTACACCTTC
TRBV15	TRBJ2-5	-	TRBD1	CATSSGDSDPQETQYF	TGTGCCACCAGCAGTGGGGACAGTGACCCCCAAGAGACCCAGTACTTC
TRBV6-5	TRBJ1-5	many	-	CASSHRESGQPQHF	TGTGCCAGCAGTCACAGGGAGTCGGGACAGCCCCAGCATTTT
TRBV6-2/TRBV6-3	TRBJ2-2	many	TRBD2	CASSYATSGRPNTGELFF	TGTGCCAGCAGTTACGCGACTAGCGGGAGGCCGAACACCGGGGAGCTGTTTTTT
TRBV12-3/TRBV12-4	TRBJ1-1	-	-	CASITSGSDPEAFF	TGTGCCAGCATTACGTCGGGTTCCGATCCTGAAGCTTTCTTT